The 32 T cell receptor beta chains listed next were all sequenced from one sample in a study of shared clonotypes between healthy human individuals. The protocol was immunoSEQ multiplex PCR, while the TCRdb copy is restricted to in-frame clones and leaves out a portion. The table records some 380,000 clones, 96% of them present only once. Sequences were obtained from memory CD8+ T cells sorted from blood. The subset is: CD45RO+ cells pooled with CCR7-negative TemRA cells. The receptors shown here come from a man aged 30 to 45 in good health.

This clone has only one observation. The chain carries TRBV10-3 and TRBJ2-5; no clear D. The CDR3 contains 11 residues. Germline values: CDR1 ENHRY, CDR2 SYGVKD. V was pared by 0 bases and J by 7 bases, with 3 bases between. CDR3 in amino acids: CAISESGTQYF. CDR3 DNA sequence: TGTGCCATCAGTGAGTCGGGGACCCAGTACTTC.

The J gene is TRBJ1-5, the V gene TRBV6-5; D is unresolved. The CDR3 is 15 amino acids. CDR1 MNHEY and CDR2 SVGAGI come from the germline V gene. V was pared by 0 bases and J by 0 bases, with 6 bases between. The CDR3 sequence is CASSYSINSNQPQHF. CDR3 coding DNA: TGTGCCAGCAGTTACTCGATCAATAGCAATCAGCCCCAGCATTTT.

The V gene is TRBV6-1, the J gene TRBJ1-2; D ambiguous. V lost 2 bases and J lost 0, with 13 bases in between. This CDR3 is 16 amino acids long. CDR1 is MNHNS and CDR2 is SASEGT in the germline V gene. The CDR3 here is CASSENPPEANYGYTF. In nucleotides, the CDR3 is TGTGCCAGCAGTGAAAATCCCCCGGAGGCTAACTATGGCTACACCTTC.

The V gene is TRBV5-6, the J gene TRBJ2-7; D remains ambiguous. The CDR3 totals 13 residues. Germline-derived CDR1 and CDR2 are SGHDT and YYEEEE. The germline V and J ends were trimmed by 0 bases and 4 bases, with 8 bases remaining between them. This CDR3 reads CASSLVKGYEQYF. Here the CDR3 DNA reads TGTGCCAGCAGCTTGGTGAAGGGTTACGAGCAGTACTTC.

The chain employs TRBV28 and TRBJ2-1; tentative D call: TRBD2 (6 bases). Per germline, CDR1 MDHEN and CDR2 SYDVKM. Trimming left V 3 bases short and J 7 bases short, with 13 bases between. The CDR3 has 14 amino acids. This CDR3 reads CASSLGGSGNEQFF. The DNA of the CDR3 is TGTGCCAGCAGTTTGGGGGGTAGTGGGAATGAGCAGTTCTTC.

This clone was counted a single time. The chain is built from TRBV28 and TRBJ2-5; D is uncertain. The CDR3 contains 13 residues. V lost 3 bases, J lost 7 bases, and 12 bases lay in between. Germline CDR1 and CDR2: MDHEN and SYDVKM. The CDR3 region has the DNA TGTGCCAGCAGTTTGAACCTCCTGGGGACCCAGTACTTC. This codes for CASSLNLLGTQYF.

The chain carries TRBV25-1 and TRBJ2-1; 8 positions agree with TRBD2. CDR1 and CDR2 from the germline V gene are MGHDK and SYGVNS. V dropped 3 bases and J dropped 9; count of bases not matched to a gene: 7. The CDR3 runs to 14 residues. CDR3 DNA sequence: TGTGCCAGCAGTGACGGAGCGGGAGCGCGTGAGCAGTTCTTC. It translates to CASSDGAGAREQFF.

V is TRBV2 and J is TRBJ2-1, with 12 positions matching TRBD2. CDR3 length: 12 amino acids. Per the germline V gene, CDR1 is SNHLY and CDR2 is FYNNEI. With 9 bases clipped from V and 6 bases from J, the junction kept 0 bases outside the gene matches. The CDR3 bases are TGTGCCAGGACTAGCGGGAGCAATGAGCAGTTCTTC. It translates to CARTSGSNEQFF.

CDR3 residues: CAISPGQGANYGYTF. CDR3 coding DNA: TGTGCCATCAGTCCGGGACAGGGGGCAAACTATGGCTACACCTTC. The chain uses TRBV10-3 and TRBJ1-2; TRBD1 matches at 12 bases. Germline lookup yields CDR1 ENHRY and CDR2 SYGVKD. With 5 bases clipped from V and 2 bases from J, the junction kept 3 bases outside the gene matches. The CDR3 sequence is 15 residues long.

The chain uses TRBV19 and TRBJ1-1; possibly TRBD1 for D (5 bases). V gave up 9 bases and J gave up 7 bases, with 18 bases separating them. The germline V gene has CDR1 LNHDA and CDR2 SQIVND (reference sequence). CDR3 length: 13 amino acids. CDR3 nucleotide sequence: TGTGCCAGCCGGAGACAGACACCTGATGAAGCTTTCTTT. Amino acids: CASRRQTPDEAFF.

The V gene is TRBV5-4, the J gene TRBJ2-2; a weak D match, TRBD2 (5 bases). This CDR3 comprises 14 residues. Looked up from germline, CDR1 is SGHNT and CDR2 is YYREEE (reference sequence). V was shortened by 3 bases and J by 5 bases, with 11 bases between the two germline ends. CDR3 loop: CASSSLRGTGELFF. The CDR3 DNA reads TGTGCCAGCAGCTCCCTACGGGGAACCGGGGAGCTGTTTTTT.

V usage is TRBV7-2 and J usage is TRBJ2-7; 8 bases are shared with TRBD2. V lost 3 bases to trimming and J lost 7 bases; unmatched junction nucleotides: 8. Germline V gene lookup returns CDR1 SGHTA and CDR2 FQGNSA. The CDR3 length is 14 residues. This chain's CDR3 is CASSLIREGREQYF. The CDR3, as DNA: TGTGCCAGCAGCTTGATCCGGGAGGGCCGTGAGCAGTACTTC.

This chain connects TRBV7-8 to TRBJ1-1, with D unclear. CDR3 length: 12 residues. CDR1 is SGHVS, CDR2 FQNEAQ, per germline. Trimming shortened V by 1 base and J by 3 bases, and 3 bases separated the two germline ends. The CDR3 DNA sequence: TGTGCCAGCAGCTTAGAGGACACTGAAGCTTTCTTT. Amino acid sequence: CASSLEDTEAFF.

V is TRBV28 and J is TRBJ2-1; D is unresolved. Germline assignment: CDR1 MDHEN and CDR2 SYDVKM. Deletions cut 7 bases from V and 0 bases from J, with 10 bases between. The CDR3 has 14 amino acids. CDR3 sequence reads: CASTFRSSYNEQFF. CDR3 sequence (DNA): TGTGCCAGCACATTTAGGAGCTCCTACAATGAGCAGTTCTTC.

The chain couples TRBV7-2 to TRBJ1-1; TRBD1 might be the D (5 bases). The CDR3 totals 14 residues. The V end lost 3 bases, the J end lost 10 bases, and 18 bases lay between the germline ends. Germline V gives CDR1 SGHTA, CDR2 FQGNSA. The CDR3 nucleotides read TGTGCCAGCAGCTTGAATACGGGGCGAGCTGGAGCTTTCTTT. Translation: CASSLNTGRAGAFF. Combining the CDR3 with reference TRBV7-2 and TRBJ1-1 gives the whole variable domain GAGVSQSPSNKVTEKGKDVELRCDPISGHTALYWYRQSLGQGLEFLIYFQGNSAPDKSGLPSDRFSAERTGGSVSTLTIQRTQQEDSAVYLCASSLNTGRAGAFFGQGTRLTVV.

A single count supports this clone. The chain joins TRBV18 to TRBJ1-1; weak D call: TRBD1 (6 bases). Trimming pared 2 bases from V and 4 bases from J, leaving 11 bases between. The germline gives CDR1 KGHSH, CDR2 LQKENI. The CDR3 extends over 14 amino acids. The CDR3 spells CASSPWQGLTEAFF. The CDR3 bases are TGTGCCAGCTCACCATGGCAGGGGCTCACTGAAGCTTTCTTT.

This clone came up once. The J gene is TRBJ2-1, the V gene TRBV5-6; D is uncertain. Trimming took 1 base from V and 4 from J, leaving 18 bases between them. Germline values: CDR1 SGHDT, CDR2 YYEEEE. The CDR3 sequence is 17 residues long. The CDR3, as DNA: TGTGCCAGCAGCTTGAAAAGCAGGACCCAATTTTACAATGAGCAGTTCTTC. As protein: CASSLKSRTQFYNEQFF.

The CDR3 loop reads CASLADVQETQYF. The DNA of the CDR3 is TGTGCCAGCCTAGCGGACGTTCAAGAGACCCAGTACTTC. The chain recombines TRBV28 with TRBJ2-5; TRBD2 agrees at 7 bases. Per germline, CDR1 MDHEN and CDR2 SYDVKM. V trimming: 8 bases; J trimming: 2 bases; junction bases outside the gene matches: 5. The CDR3 totals 13 residues.

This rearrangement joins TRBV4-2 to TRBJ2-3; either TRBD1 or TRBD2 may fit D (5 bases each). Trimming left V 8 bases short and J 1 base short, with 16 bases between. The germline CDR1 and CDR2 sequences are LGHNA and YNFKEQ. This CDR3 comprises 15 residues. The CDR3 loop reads CASRPGTPGTDTQYF. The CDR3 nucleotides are TGTGCCAGCCGACCCGGGACCCCAGGCACAGATACGCAGTATTTT.

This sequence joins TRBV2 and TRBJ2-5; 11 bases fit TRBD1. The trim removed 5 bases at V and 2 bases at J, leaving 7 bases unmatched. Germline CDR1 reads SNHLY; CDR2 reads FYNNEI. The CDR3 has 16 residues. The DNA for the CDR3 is TGTGCCAGCAGTATTAAAGGACAGGGGGCTCAAGAGACCCAGTACTTC. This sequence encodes CASSIKGQGAQETQYF.

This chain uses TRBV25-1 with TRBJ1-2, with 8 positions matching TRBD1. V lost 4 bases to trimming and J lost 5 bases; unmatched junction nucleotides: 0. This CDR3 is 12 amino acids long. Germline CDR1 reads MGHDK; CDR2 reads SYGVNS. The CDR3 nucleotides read TGTGCCAGCAGTGGACAGGGGTATGGCTACACCTTC. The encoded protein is CASSGQGYGYTF.

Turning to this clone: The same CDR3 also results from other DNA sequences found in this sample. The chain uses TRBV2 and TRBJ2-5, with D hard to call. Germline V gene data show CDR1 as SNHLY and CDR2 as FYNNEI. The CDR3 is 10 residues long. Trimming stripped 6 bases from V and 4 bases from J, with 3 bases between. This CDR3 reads CASRGETQYF. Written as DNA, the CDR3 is TGTGCCAGCAGGGGAGAGACCCAGTACTTC.

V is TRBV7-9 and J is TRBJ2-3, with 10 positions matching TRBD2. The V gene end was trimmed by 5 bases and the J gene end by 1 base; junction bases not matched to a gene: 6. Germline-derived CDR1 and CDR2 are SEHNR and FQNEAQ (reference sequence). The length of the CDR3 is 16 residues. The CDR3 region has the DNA TGTGCCAGCAGCCCAGGAACTAGCGGGGGCACAGATACGCAGTATTTT. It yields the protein CASSPGTSGGTDTQYF.

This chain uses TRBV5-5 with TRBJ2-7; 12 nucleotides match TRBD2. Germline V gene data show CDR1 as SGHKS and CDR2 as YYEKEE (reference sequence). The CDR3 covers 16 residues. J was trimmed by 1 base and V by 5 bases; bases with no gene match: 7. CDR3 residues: CASRGLAGSGSYEQYF. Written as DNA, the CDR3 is TGTGCCAGCAGGGGACTAGCGGGCTCGGGATCCTACGAGCAGTACTTC.

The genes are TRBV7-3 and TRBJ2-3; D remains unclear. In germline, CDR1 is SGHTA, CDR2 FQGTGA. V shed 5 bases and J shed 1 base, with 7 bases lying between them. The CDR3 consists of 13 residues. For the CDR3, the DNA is TGTGCCAGCAGCGTGACCCGCACAGATACGCAGTATTTT. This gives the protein CASSVTRTDTQYF.

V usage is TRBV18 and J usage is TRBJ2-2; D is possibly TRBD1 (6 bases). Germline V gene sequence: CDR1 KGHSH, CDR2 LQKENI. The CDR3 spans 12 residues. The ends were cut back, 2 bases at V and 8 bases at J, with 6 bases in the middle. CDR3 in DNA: TGTGCCAGCTCACCAGACAGGGGGGAGCTGTTTTTT. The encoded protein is CASSPDRGELFF.

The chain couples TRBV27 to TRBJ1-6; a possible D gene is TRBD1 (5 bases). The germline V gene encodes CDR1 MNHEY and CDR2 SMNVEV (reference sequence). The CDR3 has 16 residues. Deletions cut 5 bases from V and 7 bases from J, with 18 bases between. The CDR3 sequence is CASSSQSGTVNSPLHF. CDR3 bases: TGTGCCAGCAGTAGCCAGTCAGGGACGGTAAATTCACCCCTCCACTTT.

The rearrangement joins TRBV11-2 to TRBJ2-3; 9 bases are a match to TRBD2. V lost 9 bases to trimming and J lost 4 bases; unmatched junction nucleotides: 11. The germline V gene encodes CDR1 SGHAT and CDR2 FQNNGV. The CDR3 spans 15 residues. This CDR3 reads CASSQAGGPSDTQYF. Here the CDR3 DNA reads TGTGCCAGTAGCCAGGCGGGAGGGCCATCAGATACGCAGTATTTT.

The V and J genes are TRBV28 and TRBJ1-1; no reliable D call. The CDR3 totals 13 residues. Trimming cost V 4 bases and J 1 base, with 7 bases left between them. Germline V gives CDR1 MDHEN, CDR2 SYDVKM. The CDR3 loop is CASSWTANTEAFF. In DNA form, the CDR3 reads TGTGCCAGCAGTTGGACGGCGAACACTGAAGCTTTCTTT.

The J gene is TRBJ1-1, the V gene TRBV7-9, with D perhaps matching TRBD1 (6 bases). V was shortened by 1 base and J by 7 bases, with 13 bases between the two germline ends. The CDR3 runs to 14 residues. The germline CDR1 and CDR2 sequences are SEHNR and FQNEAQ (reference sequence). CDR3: CASSLGRGPLEAFF. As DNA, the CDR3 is TGTGCCAGCAGCTTAGGCAGGGGACCGCTTGAAGCTTTCTTT.

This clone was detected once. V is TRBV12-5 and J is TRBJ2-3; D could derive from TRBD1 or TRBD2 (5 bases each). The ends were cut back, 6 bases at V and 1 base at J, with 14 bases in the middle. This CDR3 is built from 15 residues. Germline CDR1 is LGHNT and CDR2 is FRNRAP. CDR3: CASGRGVGGTDTQYF. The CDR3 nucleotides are TGTGCTAGTGGCCGGGGAGTAGGGGGCACAGATACGCAGTATTTT.

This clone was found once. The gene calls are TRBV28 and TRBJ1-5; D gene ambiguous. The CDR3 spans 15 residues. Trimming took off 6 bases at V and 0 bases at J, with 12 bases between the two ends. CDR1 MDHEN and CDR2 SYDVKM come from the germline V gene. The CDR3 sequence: CASSFRSHSNQPQHF. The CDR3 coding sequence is TGTGCCAGCAGCTTTCGTTCCCATAGCAATCAGCCCCAGCATTTT.